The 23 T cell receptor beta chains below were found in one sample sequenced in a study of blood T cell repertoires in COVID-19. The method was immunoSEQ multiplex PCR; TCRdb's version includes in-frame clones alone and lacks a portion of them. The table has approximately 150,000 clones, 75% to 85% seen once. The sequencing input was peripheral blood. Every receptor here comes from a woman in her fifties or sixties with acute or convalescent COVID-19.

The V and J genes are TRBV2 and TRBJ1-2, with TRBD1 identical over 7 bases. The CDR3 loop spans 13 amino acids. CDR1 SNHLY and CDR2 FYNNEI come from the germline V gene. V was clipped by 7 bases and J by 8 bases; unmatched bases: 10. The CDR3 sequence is CASMGTGVKGYTF. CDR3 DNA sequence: TGTGCCAGCATGGGAACAGGGGTTAAGGGCTACACCTTC.

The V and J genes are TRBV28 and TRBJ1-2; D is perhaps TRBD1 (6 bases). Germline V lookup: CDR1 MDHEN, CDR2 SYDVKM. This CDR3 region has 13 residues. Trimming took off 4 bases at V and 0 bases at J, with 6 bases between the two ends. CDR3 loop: CASSYRANYGYTF. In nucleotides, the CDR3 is TGTGCCAGCAGTTACAGGGCTAACTATGGCTACACCTTC.

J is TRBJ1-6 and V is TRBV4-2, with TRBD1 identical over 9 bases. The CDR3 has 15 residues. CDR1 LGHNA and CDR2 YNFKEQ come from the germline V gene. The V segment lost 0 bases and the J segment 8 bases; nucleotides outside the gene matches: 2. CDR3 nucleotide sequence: TGTGCCAGCAGCCAAGAAGGGACAGGGTATTCACCCCTCCACTTT. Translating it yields CASSQEGTGYSPLHF.

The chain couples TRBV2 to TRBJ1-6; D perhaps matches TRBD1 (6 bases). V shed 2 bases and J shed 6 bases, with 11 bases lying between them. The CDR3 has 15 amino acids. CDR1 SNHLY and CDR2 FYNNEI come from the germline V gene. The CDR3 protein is CASSELGGVNSPLHF. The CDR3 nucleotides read TGTGCCAGCAGTGAACTTGGGGGCGTTAATTCACCCCTCCACTTT. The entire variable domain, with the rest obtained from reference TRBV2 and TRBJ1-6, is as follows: EPEVTQTPSHQVTQMGQEVILRCVPISNHLYFYWYRQILGQKVEFLVSFYNNEISEKSEIFDDQFSVERPDGSNFTLKIRSTKLEDSAMYFCASSELGGVNSPLHFGNGTRLTVT.

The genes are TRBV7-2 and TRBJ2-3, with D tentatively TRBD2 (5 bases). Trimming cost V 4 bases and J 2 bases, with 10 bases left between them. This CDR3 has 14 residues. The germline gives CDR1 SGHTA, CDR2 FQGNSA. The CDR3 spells CASSSLGVTDTQYF. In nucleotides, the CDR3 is TGTGCCAGCAGCTCACTCGGGGTCACAGATACGCAGTATTTT.

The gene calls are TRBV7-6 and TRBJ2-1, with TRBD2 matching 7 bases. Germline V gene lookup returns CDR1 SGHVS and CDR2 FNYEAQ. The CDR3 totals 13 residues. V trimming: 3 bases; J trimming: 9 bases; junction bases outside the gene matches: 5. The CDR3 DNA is TGTGCCAGCAGCTTGGCTAGCGGCTCTGAGCAGTTCTTC. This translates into CASSLASGSEQFF.

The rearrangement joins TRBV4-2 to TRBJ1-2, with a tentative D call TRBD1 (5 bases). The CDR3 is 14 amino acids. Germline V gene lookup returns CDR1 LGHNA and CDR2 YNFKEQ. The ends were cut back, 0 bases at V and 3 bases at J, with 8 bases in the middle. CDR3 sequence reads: CASSQDKGYYGYTF. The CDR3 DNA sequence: TGTGCCAGCAGCCAAGATAAGGGGTACTATGGCTACACCTTC.

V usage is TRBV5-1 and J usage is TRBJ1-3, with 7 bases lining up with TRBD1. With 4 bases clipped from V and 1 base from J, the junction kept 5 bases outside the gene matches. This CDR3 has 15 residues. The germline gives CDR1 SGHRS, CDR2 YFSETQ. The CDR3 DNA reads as TGCGCCAGCAGCCAGGGGGACTTTTCTGGAAACACCATATATTTT. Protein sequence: CASSQGDFSGNTIYF.

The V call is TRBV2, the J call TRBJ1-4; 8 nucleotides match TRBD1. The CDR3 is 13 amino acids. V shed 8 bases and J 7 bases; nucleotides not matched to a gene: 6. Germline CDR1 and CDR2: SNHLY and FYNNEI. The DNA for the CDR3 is TGTGCCAGCTTACAGGGGGAGGCTGAAAAACTGTTTTTT. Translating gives CASLQGEAEKLFF.

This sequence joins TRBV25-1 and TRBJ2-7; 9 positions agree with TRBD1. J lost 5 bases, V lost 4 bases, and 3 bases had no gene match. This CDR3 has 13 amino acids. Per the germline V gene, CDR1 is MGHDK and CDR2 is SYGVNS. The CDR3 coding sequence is TGTGCCAGCAGTGCCCGGGACAGGGACGAGCAGTACTTC. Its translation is CASSARDRDEQYF.

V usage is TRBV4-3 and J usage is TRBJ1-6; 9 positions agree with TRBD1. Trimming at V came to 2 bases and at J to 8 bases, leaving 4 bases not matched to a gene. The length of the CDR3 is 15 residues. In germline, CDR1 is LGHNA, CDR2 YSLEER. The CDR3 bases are TGCGCCAGCAGCCAAAGGGGACAGGGTGATTCACCCCTCCACTTT. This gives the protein CASSQRGQGDSPLHF.

CDR3 residues: CSVTTGFNQPQHF. DNA for the CDR3: TGCAGCGTGACAACAGGTTTCAATCAGCCCCAGCATTTT. The chain joins TRBV29-1 to TRBJ1-5; D is possibly TRBD1 (5 bases). The V end lost 6 bases, the J end lost 3 bases, and 12 bases lay between the germline ends. Germline CDR1 reads SQVTM; CDR2 reads ANQGSEA. The CDR3 runs to 13 residues. The variable domain in full, with the rest retrieved from reference TRBV29-1 and TRBJ1-5, is SAVISQKPSRDICQRGTSLTIQCQVDSQVTMMFWYRQQPGQSLTLIATANQGSEATYESGFVIDKFPISRPNLTFSTLTVSNMSPEDSSIYLCSVTTGFNQPQHFGDGTRLSIL.

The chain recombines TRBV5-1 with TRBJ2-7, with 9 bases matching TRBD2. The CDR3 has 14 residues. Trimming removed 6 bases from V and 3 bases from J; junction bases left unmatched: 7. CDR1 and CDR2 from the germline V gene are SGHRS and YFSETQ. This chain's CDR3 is CASTWTSDDYEQYF. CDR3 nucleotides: TGCGCCAGCACCTGGACTAGCGACGACTACGAGCAGTACTTC.

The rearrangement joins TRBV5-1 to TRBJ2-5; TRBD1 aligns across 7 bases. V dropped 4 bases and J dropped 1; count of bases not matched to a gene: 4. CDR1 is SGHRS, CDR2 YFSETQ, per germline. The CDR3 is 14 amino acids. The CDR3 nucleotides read TGCGCCAGCAGCACTGGGACAGCCCAAGAGACCCAGTACTTC. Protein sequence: CASSTGTAQETQYF.

CDR3 bases: TGTGCCAGCACCTTTACAGGGGATTCAAATCAGCCCCAGCATTTT. This codes for CASTFTGDSNQPQHF. The chain couples TRBV5-8 to TRBJ1-5; 7 bases are shared with TRBD1. V was pared by 6 bases and J by 4 bases, with 10 bases of the junction left unmatched. This CDR3 has 15 residues. CDR1 is SGHTS, CDR2 YDEGEE, per germline.

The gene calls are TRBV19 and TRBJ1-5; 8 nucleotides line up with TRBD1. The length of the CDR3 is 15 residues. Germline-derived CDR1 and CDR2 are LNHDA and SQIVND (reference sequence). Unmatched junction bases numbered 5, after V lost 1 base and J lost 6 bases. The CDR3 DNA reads TGTGCCAGTAGTATAGCGCAGGGGGCCGGTCAGCCCCAGCATTTT. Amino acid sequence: CASSIAQGAGQPQHF.

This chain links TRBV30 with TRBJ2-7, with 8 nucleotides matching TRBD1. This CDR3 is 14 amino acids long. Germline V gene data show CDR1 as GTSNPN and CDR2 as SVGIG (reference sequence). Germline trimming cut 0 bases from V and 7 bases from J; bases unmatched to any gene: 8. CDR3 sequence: CAWSVEDRVGEQYF. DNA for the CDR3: TGTGCCTGGAGTGTAGAGGACAGGGTGGGGGAGCAGTACTTC.

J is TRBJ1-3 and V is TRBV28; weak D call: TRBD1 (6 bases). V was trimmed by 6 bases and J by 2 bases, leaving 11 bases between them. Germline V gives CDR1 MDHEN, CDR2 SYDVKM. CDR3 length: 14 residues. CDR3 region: CASRSQGTGNTIYF. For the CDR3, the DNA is TGTGCCAGCAGGTCTCAGGGGACTGGAAACACCATATATTTT. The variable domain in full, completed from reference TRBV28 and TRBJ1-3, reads DVKVTQSSRYLVKRTGEKVFLECVQDMDHENMFWYRQDPGLGLRLIYFSYDVKMKEKGDIPEGYSVSREKKERFSLILESASTNQTSMYLCASRSQGTGNTIYFGEGSWLTVV.

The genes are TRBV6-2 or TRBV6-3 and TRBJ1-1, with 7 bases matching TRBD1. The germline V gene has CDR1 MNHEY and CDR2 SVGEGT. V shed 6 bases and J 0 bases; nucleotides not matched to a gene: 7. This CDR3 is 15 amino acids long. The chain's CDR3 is CASSHRDSMNTEAFF. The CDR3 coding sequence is TGTGCCAGCAGCCATAGGGACAGCATGAACACTGAAGCTTTCTTT.

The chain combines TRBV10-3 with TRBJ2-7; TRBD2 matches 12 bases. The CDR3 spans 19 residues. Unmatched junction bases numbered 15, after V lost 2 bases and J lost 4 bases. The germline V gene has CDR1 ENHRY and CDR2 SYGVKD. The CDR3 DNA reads TGTGCCATCAGTGAGGGCGGGGGGCGAGGACTAGCGGGGTCATACGAGCAGTACTTC. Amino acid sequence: CAISEGGGRGLAGSYEQYF.

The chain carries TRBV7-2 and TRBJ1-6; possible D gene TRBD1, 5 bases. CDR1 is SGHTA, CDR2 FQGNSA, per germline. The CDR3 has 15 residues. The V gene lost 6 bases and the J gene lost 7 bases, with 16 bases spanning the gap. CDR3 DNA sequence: TGTGCCAGCAGTTGGGGCGGGGGTAGGAATTCACCCCTCCACTTT. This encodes CASSWGGGRNSPLHF. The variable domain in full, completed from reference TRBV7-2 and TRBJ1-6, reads GAGVSQSPSNKVTEKGKDVELRCDPISGHTALYWYRQSLGQGLEFLIYFQGNSAPDKSGLPSDRFSAERTGGSVSTLTIQRTQQEDSAVYLCASSWGGGRNSPLHFGNGTRLTVT.

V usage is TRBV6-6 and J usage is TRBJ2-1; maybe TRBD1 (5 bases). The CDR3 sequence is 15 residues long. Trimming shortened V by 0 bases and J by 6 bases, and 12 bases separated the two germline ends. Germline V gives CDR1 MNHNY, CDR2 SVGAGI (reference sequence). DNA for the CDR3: TGTGCCAGCAGTTACTCAGGCAGGGAAGGCAATGAGCAGTTCTTC. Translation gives CASSYSGREGNEQFF.

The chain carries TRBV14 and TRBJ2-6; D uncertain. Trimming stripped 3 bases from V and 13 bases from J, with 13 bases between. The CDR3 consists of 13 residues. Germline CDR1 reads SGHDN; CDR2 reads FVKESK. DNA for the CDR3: TGTGCCAGCAGCCAGTCGTATTTAACAGTCCTGACTTTC. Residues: CASSQSYLTVLTF.